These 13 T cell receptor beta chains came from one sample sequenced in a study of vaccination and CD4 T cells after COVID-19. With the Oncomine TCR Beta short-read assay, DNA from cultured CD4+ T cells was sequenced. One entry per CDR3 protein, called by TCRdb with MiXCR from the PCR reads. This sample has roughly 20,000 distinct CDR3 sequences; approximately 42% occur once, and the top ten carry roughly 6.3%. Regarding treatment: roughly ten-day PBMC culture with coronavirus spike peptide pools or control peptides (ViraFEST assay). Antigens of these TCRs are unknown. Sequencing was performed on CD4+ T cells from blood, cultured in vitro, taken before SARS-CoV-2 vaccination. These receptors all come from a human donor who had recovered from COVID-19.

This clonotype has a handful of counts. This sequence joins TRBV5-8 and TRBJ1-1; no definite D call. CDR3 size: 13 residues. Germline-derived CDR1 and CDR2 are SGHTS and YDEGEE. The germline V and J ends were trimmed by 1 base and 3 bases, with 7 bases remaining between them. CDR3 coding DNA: TGTGCCAGCAGCTTGTACCGGGACACTGAAGCTTTCTTT. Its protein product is CASSLYRDTEAFF.

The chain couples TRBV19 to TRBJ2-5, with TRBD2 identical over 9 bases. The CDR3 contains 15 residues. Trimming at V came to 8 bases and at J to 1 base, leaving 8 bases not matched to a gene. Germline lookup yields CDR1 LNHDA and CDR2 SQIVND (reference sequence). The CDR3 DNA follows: TGTGCCAGTGCTGCTAGCGGGACGCTCCAAGAGACCCAGTACTTC. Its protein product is CASAASGTLQETQYF.

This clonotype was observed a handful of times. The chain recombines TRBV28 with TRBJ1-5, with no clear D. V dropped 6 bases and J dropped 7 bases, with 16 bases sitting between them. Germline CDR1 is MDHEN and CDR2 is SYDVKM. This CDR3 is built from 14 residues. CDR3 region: CASSLPRLHQPQHF. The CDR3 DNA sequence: TGTGCCAGCAGCCTACCCAGGCTTCACCAGCCCCAGCATTTT.

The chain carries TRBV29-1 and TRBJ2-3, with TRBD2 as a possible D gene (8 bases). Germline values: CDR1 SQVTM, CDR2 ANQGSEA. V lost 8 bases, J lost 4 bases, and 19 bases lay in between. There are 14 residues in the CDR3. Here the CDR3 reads CSIAGQKGADTQYF. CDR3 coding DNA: TGCAGCATAGCGGGACAGAAAGGCGCAGATACGCAGTATTTT.

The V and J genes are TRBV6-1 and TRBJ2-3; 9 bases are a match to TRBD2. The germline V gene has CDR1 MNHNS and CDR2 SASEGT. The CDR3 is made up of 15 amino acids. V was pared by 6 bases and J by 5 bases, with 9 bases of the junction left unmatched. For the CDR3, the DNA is TGTGCCAGCAGGAATAGCGGGGGTGGTGGAGATACGCAGTATTTT. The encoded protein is CASRNSGGGGDTQYF.

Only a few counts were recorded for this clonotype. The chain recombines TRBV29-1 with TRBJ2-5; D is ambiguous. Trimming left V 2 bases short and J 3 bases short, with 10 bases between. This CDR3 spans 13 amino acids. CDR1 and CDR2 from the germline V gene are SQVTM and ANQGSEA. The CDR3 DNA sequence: TGCAGCGTTGAATATGTCGGCAAAGAGACCCAGTACTTC. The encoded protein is CSVEYVGKETQYF. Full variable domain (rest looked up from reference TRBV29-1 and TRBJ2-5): SAVISQKPSRDICQRGTSLTIQCQVDSQVTMMFWYRQQPGQSLTLIATANQGSEATYESGFVIDKFPISRPNLTFSTLTVSNMSPEDSSIYLCSVEYVGKETQYFGPGTRLLVL.

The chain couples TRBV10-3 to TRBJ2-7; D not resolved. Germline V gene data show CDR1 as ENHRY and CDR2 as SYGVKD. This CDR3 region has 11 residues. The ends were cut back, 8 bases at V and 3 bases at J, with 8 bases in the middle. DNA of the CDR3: TGTGCCATCGGCCAGGACTACGAGCAGTACTTC. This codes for CAIGQDYEQYF.

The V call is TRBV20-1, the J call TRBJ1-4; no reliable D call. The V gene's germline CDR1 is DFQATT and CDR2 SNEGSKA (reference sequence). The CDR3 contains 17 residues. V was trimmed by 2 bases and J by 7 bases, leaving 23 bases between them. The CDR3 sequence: CSARSEAAQDRGEKLFF. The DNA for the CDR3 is TGCAGTGCTAGATCCGAGGCAGCGCAGGATCGTGGTGAAAAACTGTTTTTT.

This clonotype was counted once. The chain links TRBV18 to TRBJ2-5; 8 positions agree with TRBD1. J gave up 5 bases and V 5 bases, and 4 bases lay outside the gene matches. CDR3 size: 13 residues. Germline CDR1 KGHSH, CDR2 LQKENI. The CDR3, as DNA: TGTGCCAGCTCAGAACGACAGGGGGAGACCCAGTACTTC. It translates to CASSERQGETQYF.

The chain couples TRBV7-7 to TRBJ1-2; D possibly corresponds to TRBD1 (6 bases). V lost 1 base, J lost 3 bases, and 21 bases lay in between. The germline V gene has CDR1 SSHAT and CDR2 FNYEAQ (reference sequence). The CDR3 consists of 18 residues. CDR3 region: CASSLGGKGGRMDYGYTF. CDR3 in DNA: TGTGCCAGCAGCTTAGGGGGGAAAGGGGGGAGGATGGACTATGGCTACACCTTC.

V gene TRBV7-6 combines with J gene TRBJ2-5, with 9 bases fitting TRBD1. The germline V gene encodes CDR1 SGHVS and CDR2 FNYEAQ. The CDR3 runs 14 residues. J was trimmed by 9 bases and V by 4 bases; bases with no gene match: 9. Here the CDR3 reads CASSSSGTGSAQYF. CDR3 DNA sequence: TGTGCCAGCAGCTCATCCGGGACAGGGTCGGCCCAGTACTTC.

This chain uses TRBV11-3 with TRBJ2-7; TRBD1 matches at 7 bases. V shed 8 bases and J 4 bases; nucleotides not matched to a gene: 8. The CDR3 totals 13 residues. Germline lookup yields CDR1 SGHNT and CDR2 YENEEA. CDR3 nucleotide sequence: TGTGCCAGCGCCCGGACAGGCGGGTACGAGCAGTACTTC. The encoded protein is CASARTGGYEQYF.

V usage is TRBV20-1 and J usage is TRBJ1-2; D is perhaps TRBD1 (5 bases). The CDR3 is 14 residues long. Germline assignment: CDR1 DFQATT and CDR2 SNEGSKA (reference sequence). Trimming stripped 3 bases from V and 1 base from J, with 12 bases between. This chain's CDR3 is CSARAGIGNYGYTF. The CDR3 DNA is TGCAGTGCTAGGGCAGGGATCGGTAACTATGGCTACACCTTC.